A single sample is the source of the 18 T cell receptor beta chains below, sequenced in a study of shared T cell receptors in the human thymus. Generated by immunoSEQ multiplex PCR, the TCRdb table keeps only in-frame clones and is missing some. The data show hundreds of thousands of clones, with 70% to 90% seen just once and 0.008% to 0.011% held by the top ten. These same data were also listed under a study on human thymus T cells.

Sequencing input: thymocytes. The receptors were gathered from a boy younger than two with a congenital heart defect.

CDR3: CAWSVVESYNEQFF. Here the CDR3 DNA reads TGTGCCTGGAGTGTGGTGGAGTCCTACAATGAGCAGTTCTTC. The chain employs TRBV30 and TRBJ2-1; no reliable D call. Germline V CDR1 and CDR2: GTSNPN, SVGIG (reference sequence). Trimming took 0 bases from V and 1 from J, leaving 7 bases between them. The length of the CDR3 is 14 residues. Full variable domain (outside the CDR3, taken from reference TRBV30 and TRBJ2-1): SQTIHQWPATLVQPVGSPLSLECTVEGTSNPNLYWYRQAAGRGLQLLFYSVGIGQISSEVPQNLSASRPQDRQFILSSKKLLLSDSGFYLCAWSVVESYNEQFFGPGTRLTVL.

V is TRBV28 and J is TRBJ2-1, with 9 bases matching TRBD2. CDR1 and CDR2 (germline): MDHEN, SYDVKM. Germline trimming cut 6 bases from V and 5 bases from J; bases unmatched to any gene: 14. The CDR3 is 17 amino acids. This CDR3 is CASRNTPLAGADNEQFF. CDR3 sequence (DNA): TGTGCCAGCAGGAACACCCCCTTAGCGGGAGCGGACAATGAGCAGTTCTTC. Full variable domain (remainder filled in from reference TRBV28 and TRBJ2-1): DVKVTQSSRYLVKRTGEKVFLECVQDMDHENMFWYRQDPGLGLRLIYFSYDVKMKEKGDIPEGYSVSREKKERFSLILESASTNQTSMYLCASRNTPLAGADNEQFFGPGTRLTVL.

V usage is TRBV11-2 and J usage is TRBJ2-2, with unresolved D. This CDR3 has 17 amino acids. The V end lost 1 base, the J end lost 0 bases, and 12 bases lay between the germline ends. Germline loops: CDR1 SGHAT, CDR2 FQNNGV. This chain's CDR3 is CASSLVVVQTNTGELFF. DNA of the CDR3: TGTGCCAGCAGCTTAGTAGTCGTACAGACGAACACCGGGGAGCTGTTTTTT. Based on the CDR3 plus reference TRBV11-2 and TRBJ2-2, the full variable domain is EAGVAQSPRYKIIEKRQSVAFWCNPISGHATLYWYQQILGQGPKLLIQFQNNGVVDDSQLPKDRFSAERLKGVDSTLKIQPAKLEDSAVYLCASSLVVVQTNTGELFFGEGSRLTVL.

The chain has TRBV4-3 and TRBJ2-3; 9 bases align to TRBD1. The junction had 1 base not matched to a gene; V was cut back by 1 base and J by 2 bases. CDR1 is LGHNA and CDR2 is YSLEER in the germline V gene. The CDR3 length is 15 residues. CDR3 amino acids: CASSQGDRDTDTQYF. DNA for the CDR3: TGCGCCAGCAGCCAAGGGGACAGGGACACAGATACGCAGTATTTT.

The chain uses TRBV28 and TRBJ2-5; tentative D call: TRBD1 (5 bases). Germline-derived CDR1 and CDR2 are MDHEN and SYDVKM. V was pared by 5 bases and J by 6 bases, with 10 bases between. There are 12 residues in the CDR3. CDR3 residues: CASSPRGQTQYF. DNA for the CDR3: TGTGCCAGCAGTCCTAGGGGTCAGACCCAGTACTTC.

The chain employs TRBV5-1 and TRBJ1-1, with 7 bases fitting TRBD1. The length of the CDR3 is 17 residues. CDR1 is SGHRS, CDR2 YFSETQ, per germline. Trimming at V came to 3 bases and at J to 0 bases, leaving 11 bases not matched to a gene. The CDR3 reads CASSCTGATGMNTEAFF. DNA for the CDR3: TGCGCCAGCAGCTGTACAGGGGCCACAGGGATGAACACTGAAGCTTTCTTT.

V gene TRBV7-3 combines with J gene TRBJ1-4; no reliable D call. V lost 5 bases, J lost 4 bases, and 8 bases lay in between. In germline, CDR1 is SGHTA, CDR2 FQGTGA. The CDR3 has 13 amino acids. The CDR3 reads CASSLAVNEKLFF. Written as DNA, the CDR3 is TGTGCCAGCAGCCTAGCGGTTAATGAAAAACTGTTTTTT.

V usage is TRBV5-8 and J usage is TRBJ2-7; D perhaps matches TRBD2 (6 bases). The germline V and J ends were trimmed by 3 bases and 2 bases, with 9 bases remaining between them. The CDR3 length is 13 residues. Germline assignment: CDR1 SGHTS and CDR2 YDEGEE. CDR3 amino acids: CASSSGVPYEQYF. Here the CDR3 DNA reads TGTGCCAGCAGCTCGGGAGTCCCCTACGAGCAGTACTTC.

This clone was detected only once. The chain carries TRBV5-4 and TRBJ1-1; 7 bases are a match to TRBD1. CDR3 length equals 13 residues. J gave up 8 bases and V 5 bases, and 9 bases lay outside the gene matches. Germline V gives CDR1 SGHNT, CDR2 YYREEE (reference sequence). The CDR3 sequence is CASRAGGTAEAFF. In DNA form, the CDR3 reads TGTGCCAGCAGAGCGGGGGGGACAGCCGAAGCTTTCTTT.

This chain connects TRBV28 to TRBJ2-1; maybe TRBD1 (5 bases). The length of the CDR3 is 20 residues. The germline CDR1 and CDR2 sequences are MDHEN and SYDVKM. V lost 2 bases, J lost 7 bases, and 30 bases lay in between. The CDR3 DNA reads as TGTGCCAGCAGTTTAGACAGACTCCCGGTTCCATTCCTCACAGTGAATGAGCAGTTCTTC. This gives the protein CASSLDRLPVPFLTVNEQFF.

V is TRBV2 and J is TRBJ1-2; D may be TRBD1 (6 bases). Trimming removed 7 bases from V and 0 bases from J, with 24 bases in between. CDR3 length: 18 residues. The germline gives CDR1 SNHLY, CDR2 FYNNEI. The CDR3 spells CASTSEQGFFQANYGYTF. In DNA, the CDR3 is TGTGCCAGCACCTCAGAACAGGGATTCTTTCAAGCTAACTATGGCTACACCTTC. Full variable domain (remainder filled in from reference TRBV2 and TRBJ1-2): EPEVTQTPSHQVTQMGQEVILRCVPISNHLYFYWYRQILGQKVEFLVSFYNNEISEKSEIFDDQFSVERPDGSNFTLKIRSTKLEDSAMYFCASTSEQGFFQANYGYTFGSGTRLTVV.

The chain uses TRBV10-1 and TRBJ2-1; TRBD2 matches 7 bases. The CDR3 is 16 amino acids. Per germline, CDR1 WNHNN and CDR2 SYGVQD (reference sequence). The ends lost 0 bases at V and 3 bases at J; junction bases unmatched: 5. CDR3 in DNA: TGCGCCAGCAGTGAGTCGAGTGGGGACTACTACAATGAGCAGTTCTTC. Translated: CASSESSGDYYNEQFF.

V gene TRBV10-3 combines with J gene TRBJ2-7; 10 bases align to TRBD2. Germline CDR1 and CDR2: ENHRY and SYGVKD. CDR3 length: 15 residues. V dropped 6 bases and J dropped 3; count of bases not matched to a gene: 8. CDR3 sequence: CAISDDTSGNYEQYF. CDR3 DNA: TGTGCCATCAGCGACGATACTAGCGGGAACTACGAGCAGTACTTC.

The V call is TRBV28, the J call TRBJ1-3, with D maybe TRBD1 (6 bases). Germline values: CDR1 MDHEN, CDR2 SYDVKM. The V end lost 4 bases, the J end lost 0 bases, and 19 bases lay between the germline ends. The CDR3 totals 18 residues. The CDR3 bases are TGTGCCAGCAGTTCTGCCAACAGGGTCACACTCTCTGGAAACACCATATATTTT. This sequence encodes CASSSANRVTLSGNTIYF.

V usage is TRBV30 and J usage is TRBJ2-3, with 8 bases lining up with TRBD2. Germline CDR1 GTSNPN, CDR2 SVGIG (reference sequence). Trimming at V came to 3 bases and at J to 6 bases, leaving 14 bases not matched to a gene. The CDR3 extends over 16 amino acids. The DNA of the CDR3 is TGTGCCTGGAGCGCTCGTCAGCGGGAGAGGGGGGATACGCAGTATTTT. It codes for CAWSARQRERGDTQYF. Full variable domain (missing parts from reference TRBV30 and TRBJ2-3): SQTIHQWPATLVQPVGSPLSLECTVEGTSNPNLYWYRQAAGRGLQLLFYSVGIGQISSEVPQNLSASRPQDRQFILSSKKLLLSDSGFYLCAWSARQRERGDTQYFGPGTRLTVL.

The chain couples TRBV18 to TRBJ1-2; TRBD1 might be the D (6 bases). In germline, CDR1 is KGHSH, CDR2 LQKENI. The CDR3 extends over 14 amino acids. Trimming took off 0 bases at V and 5 bases at J, with 10 bases between the two ends. CDR3 DNA: TGTGCCAGCTCACCACCGCAGGGGCTATATGGCTACACCTTC. Its translation is CASSPPQGLYGYTF.

This clone appeared once. The chain is built from TRBV21-1 and TRBJ2-7; TRBD2 is the table's D call, not checked against the DNA. TRBV21-1 is described as a pseudogene. The CDR3 contains 10 residues. CDR3 in amino acids: CASTLYEQYF. Written as DNA, the CDR3 is TGTGCCAGCACCCTATACGAGCAGTACTTC.

The chain combines TRBV5-1 with TRBJ1-3; TRBD1 aligns across 11 bases. V lost 1 base and J lost 3; bases outside the gene matches: 6. This CDR3 has 17 residues. Germline loops: CDR1 SGHRS, CDR2 YFSETQ. CDR3 in DNA: TGCGCCAGCAGCTTGAGTGAGGGGACAGGGGGTGGAAACACCATATATTTT. Its translation: CASSLSEGTGGGNTIYF.